Following are 27 T cell receptor beta chains from one sample sequenced in a study of T-cell reconstitution after alpha-beta-depleted transplantation in children. Unique molecular identifiers were used in preparing the TCRbeta library. TCRdb re-analysed the PCR reads in MiXCR, keeping a single row per CDR3 protein. The sample shows 80,000 to 95,000 distinct CDR3 sequences, roughly 8% of them seen only once. The sequencing used PBMCs from the stem cell graft donor, collected from the stem cell graft. Source of these receptors: a human donor who donated a stem cell graft to a child with congenital amegakaryocytic thrombocytopenia.

This clonotype was detected many times. The chain employs TRBV6-1 and TRBJ2-2, with TRBD1 identical over 8 bases. This CDR3 comprises 15 residues. Germline V gene sequence: CDR1 MNHNS, CDR2 SASEGT. V trimming: 6 bases; J trimming: 6 bases; junction bases outside the gene matches: 9. The CDR3, as DNA: TGTGCCAGCAGCTCCACGGACAGGGTTTCCGGGGAGCTGTTTTTT. Its protein product is CASSSTDRVSGELFF.

On this clonotype itself: A clone one base away is much larger, so this may be a read error. The gene calls are TRBV5-1 and TRBJ2-6; either TRBD1 or TRBD2 may fit D (5 bases each). The length of the CDR3 is 15 residues. Germline V gene data show CDR1 as SGHRS and CDR2 as YFSETQ. CDR3 coding DNA: TGCGCCAGCAGAGCCCAGACTACTGGGGCCAACGGCCTGACTTTC. Translated: CASRAQTTGANGLTF.

This clonotype was found many times. This chain joins TRBV6-5 and TRBJ2-5; D uncertain. CDR3 length: 15 residues. V was cut by 2 bases and J by 6 bases, with 16 bases left in between. Germline V gene data show CDR1 as MNHEY and CDR2 as SVGAGI. Here the CDR3 reads CASSYNGRSRKTQYF. The DNA of the CDR3 is TGTGCCAGCAGTTACAACGGCCGTAGTAGGAAGACCCAGTACTTC.

This chain joins TRBV20-1 and TRBJ1-5; tentative D call: TRBD1 (6 bases). The CDR3 spans 15 residues. Trimming left V 4 bases short and J 0 bases short, with 13 bases between. Germline lookup yields CDR1 DFQATT and CDR2 SNEGSKA (reference sequence). The CDR3 loop reads CSAIQGFYSNQPQHF. CDR3 coding DNA: TGCAGTGCTATACAGGGTTTTTATAGCAATCAGCCCCAGCATTTT.

This clonotype was picked up many times. V usage is TRBV12-3 or TRBV12-4 and J usage is TRBJ2-1; 8 positions agree with TRBD2. The CDR3 has 16 amino acids. The V segment lost 6 bases and the J segment 6 bases; nucleotides outside the gene matches: 13. The CDR3 sequence is CASSGREGGRINEQFF. The CDR3 DNA follows: TGTGCCAGCAGCGGAAGGGAGGGCGGGAGGATCAATGAGCAGTTCTTC.

There are many counts of this clonotype. The chain joins TRBV12-3 or TRBV12-4 to TRBJ1-1, with TRBD1 matching 8 bases. V shed 5 bases and J 11 bases; nucleotides not matched to a gene: 10. The CDR3 consists of 13 residues. The CDR3 bases are TGTGCCAGCAGTCGACAGGGGCGGTTAAGTGCTTTCTTT. Translated: CASSRQGRLSAFF.

This clonotype was found many times. The V gene is TRBV20-1, the J gene TRBJ2-1; possible D gene TRBD2, 5 bases. The CDR3 totals 14 residues. CDR1 is DFQATT and CDR2 is SNEGSKA in the germline V gene (reference sequence). Between the trimmed V and J ends, which lost 1 base and 0 bases, there was a span of 7 bases. CDR3 loop: CSARAGSSYNEQFF. DNA of the CDR3: TGCAGTGCTAGAGCGGGGAGCTCCTACAATGAGCAGTTCTTC.

There are many counts of this clonotype. The rearrangement uses TRBV7-6 and TRBJ1-1; 7 positions match TRBD1. The CDR3 contains 14 residues. Germline assignment: CDR1 SGHVS and CDR2 FNYEAQ. V dropped 6 bases and J dropped 2; count of bases not matched to a gene: 6. CDR3 coding DNA: TGTGCCAGCAGTCCGACAGGGCTCAACACTGAAGCTTTCTTT. It specifies CASSPTGLNTEAFF. Using reference TRBV7-6 and TRBJ1-1 for the parts outside the CDR3, the full variable domain is GAGVSQSPRYKVTKRGQDVALRCDPISGHVSLYWYRQALGQGPEFLTYFNYEAQQDKSGLPNDRFSAERPEGSISTLTIQRTEQRDSAMYRCASSPTGLNTEAFFGQGTRLTVV.

This clonotype was detected ten times or more. This sequence joins TRBV25-1 and TRBJ2-1, with 11 bases identical to TRBD2. V gave up 1 base and J gave up 8 bases; unmatched junction bases: 10. This CDR3 has 17 amino acids. Germline V lookup: CDR1 MGHDK, CDR2 SYGVNS. CDR3 sequence (DNA): TGTGCCAGCAGTGAATTTTCTAGCGGGAGGATCCGTCATGAGCAGTTCTTC. It translates to CASSEFSSGRIRHEQFF.

This clonotype was detected ten times or more. The V and J genes are TRBV29-1 and TRBJ2-3; a possible D gene is TRBD1 (6 bases). CDR1 and CDR2 (germline): SQVTM, ANQGSEA. The CDR3 runs 14 residues. Trimming took off 5 bases at V and 3 bases at J, with 15 bases between the two ends. CDR3 coding DNA: TGCAGCGTTCGCCCGGGACAAGGGACAGATACGCAGTATTTT. It translates to CSVRPGQGTDTQYF.

This clonotype appeared many times. The CDR3 DNA reads as TGTGCCAGCAGCTCGCCCCCTTTTAGCGGGAGGAGGAGCACAGATACGCAGTATTTT. Translating it yields CASSSPPFSGRRSTDTQYF. The genes are TRBV7-2 and TRBJ2-3; 10 bases map to TRBD2. This CDR3 spans 19 amino acids. Trimming removed 4 bases from V and 0 bases from J; junction bases left unmatched: 13. Looked up from germline, CDR1 is SGHTA and CDR2 is FQGNSA.

This clonotype was seen ten or more times. V and J are TRBV20-1 and TRBJ1-5; 8 nucleotides match TRBD1. This CDR3 contains 14 residues. CDR1 DFQATT and CDR2 SNEGSKA come from the germline V gene (reference sequence). V trimming: 3 bases; J trimming: 6 bases; junction bases outside the gene matches: 7. The CDR3 DNA reads as TGCAGTGCTAGTGCCTGGACAGGGACTCAGCCCCAGCATTTT. Encoded protein: CSASAWTGTQPQHF.

There are many counts of this clonotype. The chain has TRBV20-1 and TRBJ2-1; 9 bases are shared with TRBD1. The CDR3 covers 12 residues. V dropped 7 bases and J dropped 6; count of bases not matched to a gene: 4. Germline lookup yields CDR1 DFQATT and CDR2 SNEGSKA (reference sequence). The CDR3 coding sequence is TGCAGTGGGGGACAGGGAGGCAATGAGCAGTTCTTC. Amino acids: CSGGQGGNEQFF.

This clonotype was detected ten times or more. J is TRBJ2-3 and V is TRBV20-1, with TRBD1 matching over 8 bases. J gave up 1 base and V 3 bases, and 3 bases lay outside the gene matches. The CDR3 loop spans 14 amino acids. Germline CDR1 DFQATT, CDR2 SNEGSKA (reference sequence). CDR3 in amino acids: CSARDRVGTDTQYF. DNA of the CDR3: TGCAGTGCTAGGGACAGGGTCGGCACAGATACGCAGTATTTT.

This clonotype has at least ten counts. V is TRBV20-1 and J is TRBJ2-7; possible D gene TRBD2, 5 bases. This CDR3 has 15 residues. Deletions cut 0 bases from V and 5 bases from J, with 17 bases between. Germline V gene data show CDR1 as DFQATT and CDR2 as SNEGSKA (reference sequence). This CDR3 is CSAREARGAFHEQYF. The CDR3 DNA sequence: TGCAGTGCTAGAGAGGCTCGGGGTGCGTTCCACGAGCAGTACTTC.

The chain uses TRBV6-1 and TRBJ2-2; 8 nucleotides align to TRBD2. The length of the CDR3 is 15 residues. V was pared by 6 bases and J by 3 bases, with 6 bases of the junction left unmatched. Germline V gives CDR1 MNHNS, CDR2 SASEGT. The CDR3 sequence: CASRGGLAYTGELFF. CDR3 nucleotides: TGTGCCAGCAGGGGCGGACTAGCTTACACCGGGGAGCTGTTTTTT.

Remarks on this clonotype: This may stem from a read error, because a much larger clone lies one nucleotide away. For the CDR3, the DNA is TGTCCCAGCAGCACCGGACCCTACGAGCAGTACTTC. This sequence encodes CPSSTGPYEQYF. The genes are TRBV12-3 or TRBV12-4 and TRBJ2-7, with D hard to call. The CDR3 is 12 residues long.

The CDR3 reads CFAGQKAPGGWGYTF. CDR3 sequence (DNA): TGCTTTGCGGGCCAGAAGGCGCCGGGGGGCTGGGGCTACACCTTC. The gene calls are TRBV20-1 and TRBJ1-2; the D gene is possibly TRBD1 (6 bases). Germline CDR1 DFQATT, CDR2 SNEGSKA (reference sequence). There are 15 residues in the CDR3.

There are many counts of this clonotype. The CDR3 loop reads CASSSWGSTGELFF. The CDR3 nucleotides are TGTGCCAGCTCATCATGGGGGAGCACCGGGGAGCTGTTTTTT. This chain uses TRBV18 with TRBJ2-2; possibly TRBD1 or TRBD2 for D (5 bases each). Germline V CDR1 and CDR2: KGHSH, LQKENI. This CDR3 is built from 14 residues. V was cut by 5 bases and J by 4 bases, with 11 bases left in between.

This clonotype was observed many times. CDR3 sequence reads: CSARERTSVLYEQYF. CDR3 nucleotide sequence: TGCAGTGCTAGGGAACGGACTAGCGTCCTTTACGAGCAGTACTTC. The chain uses TRBV20-1 and TRBJ2-7; 9 bases fit TRBD2. This CDR3 region has 15 residues. Germline loops: CDR1 DFQATT, CDR2 SNEGSKA (reference sequence). The junction had 10 bases not matched to a gene; V was cut back by 3 bases and J by 4 bases.

This clonotype was counted a few times. The V call is TRBV11-2, the J call TRBJ2-3; TRBD1 agrees at 9 bases. Losses at the gene ends were 3 bases for V and 2 bases for J; bases not matched to a gene: 3. From germline, CDR1 is SGHAT and CDR2 FQNNGV. The CDR3 is 15 residues long. The CDR3 here is CASSFTGGITDTQYF. CDR3 in DNA: TGTGCCAGCAGCTTCACAGGGGGCATCACAGATACGCAGTATTTT.

This clonotype came up many times. This chain uses TRBV7-2 with TRBJ2-5; D gene unclear. There are 14 residues in the CDR3. In germline, CDR1 is SGHTA, CDR2 FQGNSA. The ends were cut back, 0 bases at V and 5 bases at J, with 10 bases in the middle. The DNA of the CDR3 is TGTGCCAGCAGCTTAGCGGAGCGTGGGGAGACCCAGTACTTC. This codes for CASSLAERGETQYF.

This clonotype was seen many times. The J gene is TRBJ2-4, the V gene TRBV12-3 or TRBV12-4, with a tentative D call TRBD1 (6 bases). The CDR3 length is 16 residues. The germline V and J ends were trimmed by 5 bases and 0 bases, with 14 bases remaining between them. The CDR3 sequence: CASSADSSLAKNIQYF. The DNA of the CDR3 is TGTGCCAGCAGTGCGGACAGTTCCTTAGCCAAAAACATTCAGTACTTC.

This clonotype has at least ten counts. The V gene is TRBV12-3 or TRBV12-4, the J gene TRBJ2-3, with a weak D call TRBD2 (5 bases). This CDR3 has 14 residues. V was pared by 6 bases and J by 2 bases, with 12 bases between. DNA of the CDR3: TGTGCCAGCAGCCGGGGTCTTAACACAGATACGCAGTATTTT. This translates into CASSRGLNTDTQYF.

The sample holds many counts of this clonotype. The chain employs TRBV25-1 and TRBJ1-2; tentatively, D is TRBD1 (5 bases). V was trimmed by 2 bases and J by 2 bases, leaving 12 bases between them. CDR1 and CDR2 from the germline V gene are MGHDK and SYGVNS. The CDR3 length is 15 residues. The DNA for the CDR3 is TGTGCCAGCAGTGAAAACGGGGGGAAAAACTATGGCTACACCTTC. It specifies CASSENGGKNYGYTF.

This clonotype has more than one count but fewer than ten. The junction and the germline gene differ at one end; a read error may be behind it. The chain has TRBV18 and TRBJ1-3, with D hard to call. The CDR3 runs to 15 residues. Germline CDR1 and CDR2: KGHSH and LQKENI. The CDR3 DNA follows: TGTGCCAGCTCTCCACCAGTGGGCTCTGGAAACACCATATATTTT. It codes for CASSPPVGSGNTIYF.

This clonotype was counted a few times. The chain employs TRBV18 and TRBJ1-2, with 8 bases fitting TRBD1. From germline, CDR1 is KGHSH and CDR2 LQKENI. The V gene end was trimmed by 1 base and the J gene end by 0 bases; junction bases not matched to a gene: 1. The CDR3 contains 15 residues. The CDR3 protein is CASSPRDRPNYGYTF. DNA of the CDR3: TGTGCCAGCTCACCACGGGACAGGCCTAACTATGGCTACACCTTC.